This TCR beta chain was identified during a study of blood T cell repertoires in COVID-19. The V and J ends lost 1 base and 5 bases, in that order; junction bases with no gene match: 3. The CDR3 sequence is 14 residues long. The germline V gene encodes CDR1 SGHRS and CDR2 YFSETQ. In the authors' workflow: Estimates of nucleated cell counts were drawn from the amplification of reference gene primers. Repertoires were generated with immunoSEQ multiplex PCR, while TCRdb's copy carries only in-frame clones and drops some. D and trimming come from the DNA, and the V and J calls and clone size come from that table. The data hold about 120,000 clones, with around three quarters observed a single time.

The specimen was peripheral blood. The TCR sequence derives from an elderly woman with acute or convalescent COVID-19. This chain joins TRBV5-1 and TRBJ2-5; 9 positions match TRBD2. CDR3 sequence: CASSLKLAGETQYF. The DNA for the CDR3 is TGCGCCAGCAGCTTGAAGCTAGCGGGGGAGACCCAGTACTTC. The entire variable domain, with the rest obtained from reference TRBV5-1 and TRBJ2-5, is as follows: KAGVTQTPRYLIKTRGQQVTLSCSPISGHRSVSWYQQTPGQGLQFLFEYFSETQRNKGNFPGRFSGRQFSNSRSEMNVSTLELGDSALYLCASSLKLAGETQYFGPGTRLLVL.